This T cell receptor beta chain came from a study of blood T cell repertoires in COVID-19. As for the study in general: The analysed material was cDNA or gDNA that came from T cells, B-cell-depleted T cells, or PBMCs.

The CDR3 length is 12 residues. CDR1 is MNHNY, CDR2 SVGAGI, per germline (reference sequence). After removal of 5 bases from V and 8 bases from J, the junction contained 5 bases not matched to a gene. Data came from immunoSEQ multiplex PCR; TCRdb stores just in-frame clones and leaves some out. This sample has about 180,000 clones; approximately 83% occur once, and the top ten carry over 6.5%. The source of this sequence is a woman aged 40 to 50 with COVID-19, enrolled during active disease. The chain links TRBV6-6 to TRBJ1-2, with 7 bases lining up with TRBD1. The sequencing sample was made of peripheral blood. The CDR3 bases are TGTGCCAGCAGTCCGGACAGGCGGGGCTACACCTTC. Protein sequence: CASSPDRRGYTF.